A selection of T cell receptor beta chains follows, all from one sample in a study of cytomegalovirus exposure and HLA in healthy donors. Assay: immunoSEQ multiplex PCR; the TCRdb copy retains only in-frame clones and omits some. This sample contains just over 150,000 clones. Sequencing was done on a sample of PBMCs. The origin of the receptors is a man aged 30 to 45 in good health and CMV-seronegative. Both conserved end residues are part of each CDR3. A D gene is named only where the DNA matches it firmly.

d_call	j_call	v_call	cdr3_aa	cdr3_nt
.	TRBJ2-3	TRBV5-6	CASSLAAGSTDTQYF	TGTGCCAGCAGCTTGGCCGCGGGGAGCACAGATACGCAGTATTTT
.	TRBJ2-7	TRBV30	CAWRWGQRIGYGQYF	TGTGCCTGGAGATGGGGACAAAGGATAGGCTACGGGCAGTACTTC
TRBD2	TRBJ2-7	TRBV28	CASNSGGAGPYEQYF	TGTGCCAGCAATTCGGGAGGGGCCGGCCCCTACGAGCAGTACTTC
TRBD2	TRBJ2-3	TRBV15	CATGAGGPADTQYF	TGCGCCACCGGGGCGGGAGGGCCGGCAGATACGCAGTATTTT
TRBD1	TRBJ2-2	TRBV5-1	CASSLAHRGPNTGELFF	TGCGCCAGCAGCTTGGCCCACAGGGGCCCGAACACCGGGGAGCTGTTTTTT
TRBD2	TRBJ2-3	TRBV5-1	CASSDGLAGGTDTQYF	TGCGCCAGCAGCGACGGACTAGCGGGGGGCACAGATACGCAGTATTTT
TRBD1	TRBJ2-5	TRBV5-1	CASSLTGGRSEQYF	TGCGCCAGCAGCTTGACAGGGGGGAGGTCTGAGCAGTACTTC
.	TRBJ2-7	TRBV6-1	CASSVETGDSYEQYF	TGTGCCAGCAGTGTAGAGACAGGTGATTCCTACGAGCAGTACTTC
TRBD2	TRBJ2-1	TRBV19	CASRGLAGAIEQFF	TGTGCCAGTAGGGGTCTAGCGGGAGCGATTGAGCAGTTCTTC
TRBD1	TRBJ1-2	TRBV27	CASSLLQGGGYTF	TGTGCCAGCAGTTTGTTACAGGGGGGCGGCTACACCTTC
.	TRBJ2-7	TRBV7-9	CASGSGNSYEQYF	TGTGCCAGCGGTAGCGGAAACTCCTACGAGCAGTACTTC
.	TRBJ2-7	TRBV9	CASSAPPASRSEQYF	TGTGCCAGCAGCGCCCCTCCCGCTTCTCGGTCCGAGCAGTACTTC
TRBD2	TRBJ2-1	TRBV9	CASSVMGLAVYNEQFF	TGTGCCAGCAGCGTAATGGGACTAGCGGTCTACAATGAGCAGTTCTTC
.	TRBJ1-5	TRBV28	CASSFRGSSNQPQHF	TGTGCCAGCAGTTTCAGGGGTTCCAGCAATCAGCCCCAGCATTTT
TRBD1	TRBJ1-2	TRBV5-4	CASSPGQPRDGYTF	TGTGCCAGCAGCCCGGGACAGCCCAGGGATGGCTACACCTTC
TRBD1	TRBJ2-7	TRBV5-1	CASSLVGQGAKEQYF	TGCGCCAGCAGCTTGGTGGGACAGGGGGCGAAGGAGCAGTACTTC
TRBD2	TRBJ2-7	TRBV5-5	CASSLGGLADYEQYF	TGTGCCAGCAGCTTGGGGGGACTAGCGGACTACGAGCAGTACTTC
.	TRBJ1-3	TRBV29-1	CSAGGPTGVDTIYF	TGCAGCGCTGGGGGACCGACGGGAGTAGACACCATATATTTT
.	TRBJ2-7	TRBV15	CATSRVPTQLSYEQYF	TGTGCCACCAGCAGAGTTCCTACTCAACTCTCCTACGAGCAGTACTTC
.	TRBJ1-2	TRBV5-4	CASSQRQERGYTF	TGTGCCAGCAGCCAGAGACAGGAACGTGGCTACACCTTC
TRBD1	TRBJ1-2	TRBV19	CASSTRDRVNYGYTF	TGTGCCAGTAGTACCAGGGACAGAGTTAACTATGGCTACACCTTC
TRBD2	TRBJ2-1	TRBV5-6	CASSSRMGLAGYNEQFF	TGTGCCAGCAGCTCCCGAATGGGACTAGCGGGATACAATGAGCAGTTCTTC
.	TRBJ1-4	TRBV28	CASSLAGSLNEKLFF	TGTGCCAGCAGTTTGGCTGGTTCCCTTAATGAAAAACTGTTTTTT
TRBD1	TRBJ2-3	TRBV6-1	CASARDRVSDTQYF	TGTGCCAGCGCCCGGGACAGGGTTTCCGATACGCAGTATTTT
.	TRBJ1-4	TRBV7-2	CAGSLGGGRAEKLFF	TGTGCCGGCAGCCTAGGGGGGGGGCGTGCTGAAAAACTGTTTTTT
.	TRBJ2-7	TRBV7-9	CASSFDWSYEQYF	TGTGCCAGCAGCTTTGACTGGTCCTACGAGCAGTACTTC
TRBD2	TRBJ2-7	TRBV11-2	CASSLQRDRSYEQYF	TGTGCCAGCAGCTTACAGCGGGACCGCTCCTACGAGCAGTACTTC
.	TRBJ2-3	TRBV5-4	CASSLVGGSDTQYF	TGTGCCAGCAGCTTGGTGGGAGGCTCAGATACGCAGTATTTT
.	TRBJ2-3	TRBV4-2	CASSQDQGQLAGDTQYF	TGTGCCAGCAGCCAAGATCAGGGGCAGCTAGCTGGGGATACGCAGTATTTT
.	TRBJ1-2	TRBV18	CASSRVGATYGYTF	TGTGCCAGCTCACGGGTGGGCGCCACGTACGGCTACACCTTC
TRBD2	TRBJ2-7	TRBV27	CASASRASGLYEQYF	TGTGCCAGCGCTTCTAGGGCTAGCGGGCTGTACGAGCAGTACTTC
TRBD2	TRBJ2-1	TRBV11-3	CASSPGTSGSYNEQFF	TGTGCCAGCAGCCCAGGGACTAGCGGGAGCTACAATGAGCAGTTCTTC
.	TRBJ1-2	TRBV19	CASSPKSLPNYGYTF	TGTGCCAGTAGTCCGAAGTCACTACCGAACTATGGCTACACCTTC
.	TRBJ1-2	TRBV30	CAWTYSGDFTF	TGTGCCTGGACCTACAGCGGGGACTTCACCTTC
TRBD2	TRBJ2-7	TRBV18	CASSPPPSGSGYEQYF	TGTGCCAGCTCACCACCGCCTAGCGGGAGCGGGTACGAGCAGTACTTC
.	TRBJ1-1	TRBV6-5	CASTPPGTLNTEAFF	TGTGCCAGCACTCCTCCAGGGACACTGAACACTGAAGCTTTCTTT
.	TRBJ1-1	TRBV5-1	CASSSQGNTEAFF	TGCGCCAGCAGCTCTCAGGGAAACACTGAAGCTTTCTTT
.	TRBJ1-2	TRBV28	CASSLATVYGYTF	TGTGCCAGCAGCTTGGCAACAGTATATGGCTACACCTTC
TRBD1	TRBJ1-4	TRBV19	CASRRDRGENEKLFF	TGTGCCAGTAGAAGGGACAGGGGGGAAAATGAAAAACTGTTTTTT
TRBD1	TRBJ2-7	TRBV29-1	CSVVRDRGYSYEQYF	TGCAGCGTCGTGAGAGACAGGGGCTACTCCTACGAGCAGTACTTC
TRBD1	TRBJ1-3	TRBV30	CAWSRPQRGHTIYF	TGTGCCTGGAGTCGCCCGCAGAGGGGGCACACCATATATTTT
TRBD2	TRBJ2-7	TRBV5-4	CASNPSGSSYEQYF	TGTGCCAGCAACCCTAGCGGGAGCTCCTACGAGCAGTACTTC
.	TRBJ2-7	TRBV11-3	CASSPQGNPYEQYF	TGTGCCAGCAGCCCACAGGGTAACCCCTACGAGCAGTACTTC
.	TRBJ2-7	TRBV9	CASSVAPTPGVQVYEQYF	TGTGCCAGCAGCGTAGCTCCCACCCCGGGAGTTCAAGTTTACGAGCAGTACTTC
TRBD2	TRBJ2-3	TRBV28	CASSLGGRGDTQYF	TGTGCCAGCAGTTTAGGCGGGAGAGGGGATACGCAGTATTTT
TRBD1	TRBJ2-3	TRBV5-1	CASSLAGTGGTDTQYF	TGCGCCAGCAGCTTGGCGGGGACAGGGGGCACAGATACGCAGTATTTT
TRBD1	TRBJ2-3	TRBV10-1	CASTRDRGTDTQYF	TGCGCCAGCACCCGGGACAGGGGCACAGATACGCAGTATTTT
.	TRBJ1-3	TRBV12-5	CASGLIRQPVGDSSGNTIYF	TGTGCTAGTGGTTTGATAAGACAACCCGTTGGTGACAGCTCTGGAAACACCATATATTTT
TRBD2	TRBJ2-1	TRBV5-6	CASSLGLAGYNEQFF	TGTGCCAGCAGCCTGGGACTAGCGGGCTACAATGAGCAGTTCTTC
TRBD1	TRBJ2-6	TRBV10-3	CAISVQGANMGANVLTF	TGTGCCATCAGTGTACAGGGGGCCAATATGGGGGCCAACGTCCTGACTTTC